The source of this T cell receptor (beta chain) is a study of early T cells in non-severe SARS-CoV-2 infection. Study-level information: Sequenced material consisted of bulk RNA (from unsorted whole blood), and chains were unpaired.

Broader study findings: The matching step, a VDJdb search, favored anti-spike CD8 responses and missed private and CD4 specificities.

This clonotype was seen at least ten times. The antigen remains unidentified. Individual cDNA molecules received unique molecular identifiers during library preparation. TCRdb re-derived calls from the 5' RACE reads in MiXCR, one entry per CDR3 protein. The sample yields almost 45,000 distinct CDR3 sequences, roughly 6% seen once. The receptor was isolated from an adult who was a healthcare worker with PCR-confirmed SARS-CoV-2 infection or an uninfected control (not recorded which). Sequences were obtained from whole blood.

The CDR3 coding sequence is TGTGCCAGCAGCACCGGGACAGGGGGAGGCTCCGGGGAGCTGTTTTTT. Translated: CASSTGTGGGSGELFF. V is TRBV7-9 and J is TRBJ2-2; 11 nucleotides line up with TRBD1. Germline V gene data show CDR1 as SEHNR and CDR2 as FQNEAQ (reference sequence). The CDR3 loop spans 16 amino acids. V lost 5 bases, J lost 6 bases, and 8 bases stayed unmatched.